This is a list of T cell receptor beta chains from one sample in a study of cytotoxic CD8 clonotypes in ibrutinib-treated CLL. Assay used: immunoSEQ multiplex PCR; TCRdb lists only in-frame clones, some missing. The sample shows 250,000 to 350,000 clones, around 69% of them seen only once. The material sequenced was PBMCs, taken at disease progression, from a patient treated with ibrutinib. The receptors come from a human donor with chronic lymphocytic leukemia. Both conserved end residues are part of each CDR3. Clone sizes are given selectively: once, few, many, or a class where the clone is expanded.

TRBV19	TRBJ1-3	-	CASSPGLGNTIYF
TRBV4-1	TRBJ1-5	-	CASSQGQGDQPQHF
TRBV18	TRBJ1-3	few	CASSPLTGNSGNTIYF
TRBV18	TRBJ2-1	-	CATTRGAWYNEQFF
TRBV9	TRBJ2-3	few	CASSVQGADTQYF
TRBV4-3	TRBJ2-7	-	CASSHDLQQGAVYEQYF
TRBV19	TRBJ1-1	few	CASSILKNTEAFF
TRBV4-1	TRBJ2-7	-	CASSWDRGTYEQYF
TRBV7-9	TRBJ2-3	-	CASSLVGASGGSTDTQYF
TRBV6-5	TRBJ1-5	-	CASSENGQPQHF
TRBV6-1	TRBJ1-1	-	CASSVQGGDTEAFF
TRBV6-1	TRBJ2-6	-	CASKKSGANVLTF
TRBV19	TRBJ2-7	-	CASRSSFSSYEQYF
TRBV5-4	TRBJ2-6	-	CASSSTGVGLSGANVLTF
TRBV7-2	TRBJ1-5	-	CASSLGGGGNQPQHF
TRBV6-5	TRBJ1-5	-	CASSEPLGGPQHF
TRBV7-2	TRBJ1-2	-	CASSLVRAGLYGYTF
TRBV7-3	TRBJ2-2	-	CASSLGLSAGELFF
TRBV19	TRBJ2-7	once	CASSMDSGAYEQYF
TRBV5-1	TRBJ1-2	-	CASSWGQPNYGYTF
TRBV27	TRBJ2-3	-	CASSFGGRLPADTQYF
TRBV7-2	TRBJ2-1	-	CASSQEQGLIGVQFF
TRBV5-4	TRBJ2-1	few	CASQGAGYNEQFF
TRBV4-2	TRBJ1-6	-	CASSQDGGSASNSPLHF
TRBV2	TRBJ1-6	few	CACHRESSYNSPLHF
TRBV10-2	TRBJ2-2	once	CATLGPGELFF
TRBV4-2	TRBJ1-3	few	CASSQDLGGNSGNTIYF
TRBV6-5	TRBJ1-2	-	CASTRTGPIGRYTF
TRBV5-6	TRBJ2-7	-	CASSLIAQPRTGNYEQYF
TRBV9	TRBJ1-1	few	CASSTVLNTEAFF
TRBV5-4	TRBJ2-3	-	CASSPAGTRPTDTQYF
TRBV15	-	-	CATSRDPTGYEQYF
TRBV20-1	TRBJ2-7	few	CSAEIRREQYF
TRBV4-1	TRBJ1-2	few	CASSQGQAHYGYTF
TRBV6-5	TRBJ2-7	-	CASSVRDGAYEQYF
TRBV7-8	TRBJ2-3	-	CASSLLVHFTDTQYF
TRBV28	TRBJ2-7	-	CASRRTGISYEQYF
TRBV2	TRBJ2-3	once	CASNRQGAYDTQYF
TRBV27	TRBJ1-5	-	CASSFRGLGQPQHF
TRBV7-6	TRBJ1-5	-	CASSLRAGGRGNQPQHF
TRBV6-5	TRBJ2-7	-	CASSSGTGYSEQYF
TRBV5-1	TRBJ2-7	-	CASSRQTGVAYEQYF
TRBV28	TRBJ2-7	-	CASSLFRTLEQYF
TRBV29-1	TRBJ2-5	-	CSVEVLRETQYF
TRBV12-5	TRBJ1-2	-	CASGLGGTGELDSYGYTF
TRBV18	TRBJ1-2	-	CASSPTTGGYGYTF
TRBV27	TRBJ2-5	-	CASSRTSWETQYF
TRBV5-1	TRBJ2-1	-	CASSLFKAGDEQFF
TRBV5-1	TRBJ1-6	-	CASSLWGYSPLHF
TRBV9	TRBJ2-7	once	CASSVAGGTYEQYF
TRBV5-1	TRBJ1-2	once	CASSYAGAYGGYTF
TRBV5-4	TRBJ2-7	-	CASSLRLISPREQYF